This entry lists 5 T cell receptor beta chains sequenced from one sample in a study of regulatory T cells in long-lasting Graves disease (dated by TCRdb to the early 2020s). Explained via the paper, the time point label denotes: newly diagnosed GD, antithyroid drugs for less than 3 months. For both TCR sequencing and RNA sequencing, RNA was extracted from PBMCs using TRIzol. Receptors were amplified or captured by multiplex PCR. Instrument used: Illumina HiSeq 4000. TCR beta libraries were built with iRepertoire HTBI primers and Arm-PCR amplification of CDR3 regions. In-frame beta chains were kept once TCRdb had trimmed the public reads at Q25 with fastp and called clones with MiXCR. For every CDR3 protein sequence, its rows merge into one entry that carries the most common genes and DNA. The sample contains about 440,000 distinct CDR3 sequences, about 15% of them found a single time. The ten largest clones represent 16% of the sample.

These data also formed part of another study, on T cells in Graves' hyperthyroidism and ophthalmopathy.

The input for sequencing was peripheral blood mononuclear cells (PBMCs), taken at new diagnosis, from a patient treated with antithyroid drugs. The receptors originated from a woman under 40 with Graves disease. Donor details come from another sample of the same person, matched by shared clones.

The gene calls are TRBV19 and TRBJ2-4, with a weak D call TRBD2 (5 bases). V was pared by 3 bases and J by 2 bases, with 11 bases between. Germline V CDR1 and CDR2: LNHDA, SQIVND (reference sequence). The CDR3 spans 15 residues. Here the CDR3 reads CASSIGSSPKNIQYF. For the CDR3, the DNA is TGTGCCAGTAGTATTGGGAGTTCGCCCAAAAACATTCAGTACTTC.

This clonotype was recorded many times. J is TRBJ2-5 and V is TRBV7-9, with D unresolved. Per the germline V gene, CDR1 is SEHNR and CDR2 is FQNEAQ (reference sequence). The CDR3 is made up of 15 amino acids. Trimming stripped 1 base from V and 5 bases from J, with 14 bases between. The CDR3: CASSLDAGPGETQYF. The CDR3 region has the DNA TGTGCCAGCAGCTTAGATGCCGGACCCGGCGAGACCCAGTACTTC.

This clonotype was observed at least ten times. The chain combines TRBV7-8 with TRBJ2-7, with TRBD2 identical over 8 bases. Looked up from germline, CDR1 is SGHVS and CDR2 is FQNEAQ. The CDR3 extends over 15 amino acids. Trimming removed 1 base from V and 5 bases from J; junction bases left unmatched: 7. DNA of the CDR3: TGTGCCAGCAGCTTAGTGAGCGGGAGCTTCGACGAGCAGTACTTC. Translation: CASSLVSGSFDEQYF.

This clonotype was picked up many times. This sequence joins TRBV29-1 and TRBJ2-1, with D tentatively TRBD1 (6 bases). Germline V gene sequence: CDR1 SQVTM, CDR2 ANQGSEA. V lost 2 bases and J lost 4, with 12 bases in between. The CDR3 has 14 residues. In DNA, the CDR3 is TGCAGCGTTGAACGCCTGAGGGGGTACAATGAGCAGTTCTTC. Amino acid sequence: CSVERLRGYNEQFF.

Many counts were recorded for this clonotype. The chain carries TRBV7-8 and TRBJ1-1; D call uncertain. This CDR3 comprises 13 residues. The V gene's germline CDR1 is SGHVS and CDR2 FQNEAQ. Trimming left V 5 bases short and J 11 bases short, with 18 bases between. CDR3 DNA sequence: TGTGCCAGCAGCCGTCGAGAGAGGGAAACGGCTTTCTTT. Protein sequence: CASSRRERETAFF.